This passage covers 15 T cell receptor beta chains from one sample sequenced in a study of cytomegalovirus exposure and HLA in healthy donors (dated by TCRdb to about 2017). Library method: the immunoSEQ multiplex PCR assay. The multiplex PCR relied on a mix of 60 forward primers for TCR Vbeta segments and 13 reverse primers for TCR Jbeta segments. Held by TCRdb, this immuneACCESS table contains in-frame sequences only and omits some clones. Under half of the omission traces to an unresolved V gene where checked; the cause of the rest is unknown. This sample comprises more than 150,000 clones, 80% of them detected only once. The top ten clones comprise 0.6% to 0.7% of the sample. Sequenced: PBMCs. The receptors derive from a boy between 10 and 17 years old in good health and CMV-seronegative.

This clone was counted once. The chain carries TRBV19 and TRBJ1-2; no reliable D call. In germline, CDR1 is LNHDA, CDR2 SQIVND (reference sequence). V lost 6 bases and J 4 bases, leaving 18 bases between the germline ends. The length of the CDR3 is 15 residues. CDR3 amino acids: CASSRGESLLYGYTF. DNA of the CDR3: TGTGCCAGTAGCCGCGGGGAGAGCCTTCTCTATGGCTACACCTTC.

The chain combines TRBV11-3 with TRBJ2-5; possible D gene TRBD2, 5 bases. In germline, CDR1 is SGHNT, CDR2 YENEEA. Trimming removed 5 bases from V and 4 bases from J, with 17 bases in between. The CDR3 is 15 amino acids. The CDR3 region has the DNA TGTGCCAGCAGCCCATCACAATACGGGATAGAGACCCAGTACTTC. This sequence encodes CASSPSQYGIETQYF. Together with reference TRBV11-3 and TRBJ2-5, the CDR3 gives the full variable domain: EAGVVQSPRYKIIEKKQPVAFWCNPISGHNTLYWYLQNLGQGPELLIRYENEEAVDDSQLPKDRFSAERLKGVDSTLKIQPAELGDSAVYLCASSPSQYGIETQYFGPGTRLLVL.

The chain is built from TRBV5-4 and TRBJ2-7; D may be TRBD1 (6 bases). Germline loops: CDR1 SGHNT, CDR2 YYREEE (reference sequence). V was trimmed by 6 bases and J by 4 bases, leaving 17 bases between them. This CDR3 spans 14 amino acids. CDR3 sequence (DNA): TGTGCCAGCACCACGTACGGGACACCGTACGAGCAGTACTTC. Protein: CASTTYGTPYEQYF.

The V gene is TRBV30, the J gene TRBJ2-5; TRBD1 matches at 8 bases. Per the germline V gene, CDR1 is GTSNPN and CDR2 is SVGIG (reference sequence). The CDR3 is 12 residues long. V shed 5 bases, J shed 4 bases, and the junction held 3 bases outside the gene matches. The CDR3 coding sequence is TGTGCCTGGGACAGGGGCGCAGAGACCCAGTACTTC. This encodes CAWDRGAETQYF.

This chain joins TRBV19 and TRBJ2-2, with a possible D match to TRBD1 (5 bases). From germline, CDR1 is LNHDA and CDR2 SQIVND (reference sequence). Trimming removed 9 bases from V and 7 bases from J, with 21 bases in between. The CDR3 is made up of 15 amino acids. This CDR3 reads CASGLTGRAVGELFF. Written as DNA, the CDR3 is TGTGCCAGCGGGCTGACGGGCAGGGCGGTCGGGGAGCTGTTTTTT.

This clone has just one count. At one end, the junction sequence differs from germline, possibly due to a read error. The V gene is TRBV27, the J gene TRBJ2-3; D is possibly TRBD1 (6 bases). The CDR3 consists of 13 residues. In germline, CDR1 is MNHEY, CDR2 SMNVEV (reference sequence). The CDR3 DNA reads TGTGCCGGCAGTTTGTCAGGGGCAGATACGCAGTATTTT. Translating it yields CAGSLSGADTQYF.

The rearrangement uses TRBV27 and TRBJ1-1; tentative D call: TRBD1 (6 bases). The ends were cut back, 5 bases at V and 0 bases at J, with 10 bases in the middle. Germline CDR1 MNHEY, CDR2 SMNVEV (reference sequence). The CDR3 contains 14 residues. The DNA of the CDR3 is TGTGCCAGCAGTCTGGACAGCATGAACACTGAAGCTTTCTTT. It translates to CASSLDSMNTEAFF.

The chain employs TRBV11-3 and TRBJ2-5; a weak D match, TRBD2 (6 bases). The germline gives CDR1 SGHNT, CDR2 YENEEA. The CDR3 runs to 15 residues. V was cut by 3 bases and J by 1 base, with 12 bases left in between. CDR3 region: CASSFPWDSQETQYF. As DNA, the CDR3 is TGTGCCAGCAGCTTCCCTTGGGACTCCCAAGAGACCCAGTACTTC.

The chain is built from TRBV4-2 and TRBJ2-5; TRBD2 aligns across 12 bases. Germline CDR1 reads LGHNA; CDR2 reads YNFKEQ. The CDR3 runs to 17 residues. Trimming removed 2 bases from V and 5 bases from J; junction bases left unmatched: 9. DNA of the CDR3: TGTGCCAGCAGCCAAAGGACTAGCGGGGAAATCGAGGAGACCCAGTACTTC. Translating it yields CASSQRTSGEIEETQYF.

CDR3 DNA sequence: TGTGCCGGATCGACGACCAGGGGGCCCTGGGAGCAGTACTTC. Translating it yields CAGSTTRGPWEQYF. J is TRBJ2-7 and V is TRBV2, with 8 bases lining up with TRBD1. Germline lookup yields CDR1 SNHLY and CDR2 FYNNEI. V was clipped by 11 bases and J by 7 bases; unmatched bases: 16. The CDR3 has 14 amino acids.

This rearrangement joins TRBV5-1 to TRBJ2-1; 7 bases align to TRBD1. Germline V gene sequence: CDR1 SGHRS, CDR2 YFSETQ. Trimming cost V 3 bases and J 0 bases; bases outside gene matches: 6. The CDR3 is 16 residues long. CDR3 in amino acids: CASSSRQGRSYNEQFF. The DNA of the CDR3 is TGCGCCAGCAGCTCCAGACAGGGCCGCTCCTACAATGAGCAGTTCTTC.

V is TRBV7-9 and J is TRBJ1-6, with TRBD1 identical over 7 bases. The CDR3 length is 14 residues. In germline, CDR1 is SEHNR, CDR2 FQNEAQ (reference sequence). V lost 4 bases, J lost 12 bases, and 9 bases stayed unmatched. CDR3 region: CASSSDRAGVPLHF. The DNA of the CDR3 is TGTGCCAGCAGCTCCGACAGGGCAGGGGTACCCCTCCACTTT.

This clone occurred once. The rearrangement links TRBV6-5 to TRBJ2-7; D is uncertain. Between the trimmed V and J ends, which lost 4 bases and 1 base, there was a span of 5 bases. Germline CDR1 is MNHEY and CDR2 is SVGAGI. This CDR3 region has 12 residues. This chain's CDR3 is CASSSGSYEQYF. The CDR3 DNA follows: TGTGCCAGCAGTTCGGGTTCCTACGAGCAGTACTTC.

This clone was seen only a few times. V gene TRBV30 combines with J gene TRBJ2-5; a possible D gene is TRBD1 (5 bases). Deletions cut 3 bases from V and 2 bases from J, with 10 bases between. The germline gives CDR1 GTSNPN, CDR2 SVGIG (reference sequence). The CDR3 has 13 amino acids. CDR3 amino acids: CAWRLKGQETQYF. CDR3 in DNA: TGTGCCTGGAGGTTGAAGGGGCAAGAGACCCAGTACTTC.

The chain joins TRBV10-3 to TRBJ2-7, with D uncertain. The CDR3 length is 14 residues. Germline CDR1 and CDR2: ENHRY and SYGVKD. V lost 0 bases and J lost 3, with 9 bases in between. The CDR3 region is CAISESNSHYEQYF. CDR3 nucleotides: TGTGCCATCAGTGAGTCGAACAGTCACTACGAGCAGTACTTC.